A selection of T cell receptor beta chains follows, all from one sample in a study of T cell responses to AZD1222 COVID-19 vaccine. This table comes from immunoSEQ multiplex PCR, and its TCRdb copy is limited to in-frame clones, with some not included. The sample shows some 81,000 clones, roughly 85% of them seen only once. The sequences come from peripheral blood, collected 28 days after the second AZD1222 dose. Receptors originate from an adult who received the AZD1222 COVID-19 vaccine. Both conserved end residues are part of each CDR3. D genes are given only for firm matches. Clone sizes are given selectively: once, few, many, or a class where the clone is expanded.

v_gene	j_gene	abundance	d_gene	CDR3nt	CDR3aa
TRBV6-1	TRBJ1-4	.	TRBD1	TGTGCCAGCAGTGATCGGGACAGGGGTGCAACTAATGAAAAACTGTTTTTT	CASSDRDRGATNEKLFF
TRBV4-1	TRBJ1-2	few	.	TGCGCCAGCAGCCAACAGACAGGAAGGGGTAACTATGGCTACACCTTC	CASSQQTGRGNYGYTF
TRBV14	TRBJ2-1	.	TRBD2	TGTGCCAGCAGGCCTGCGGGGGGGCCCTACAATGAGCAGTTCTTC	CASRPAGGPYNEQFF
TRBV6-1	TRBJ2-3	.	.	TGTGCCAGCAGTGAACTAGCAAACACAGATACGCAGTATTTT	CASSELANTDTQYF
TRBV28	TRBJ1-2	.	.	TGTGCCAGCATGTCACGGATCTATGGCTACACCTTC	CASMSRIYGYTF
TRBV5-1	TRBJ2-1	few	TRBD1	TGCGCCAGCAGCTTGGACAGGGGGTTTGAGCAGTTCTTC	CASSLDRGFEQFF
TRBV30	TRBJ1-5	.	.	TGTGCCTGGAGTGTTGGCCATAGCAATCAGCCCCAGCATTTT	CAWSVGHSNQPQHF
TRBV6-6	TRBJ1-4	.	TRBD1	TGTGCCAGCAGGTGGACAGGGGGCAATGAAAAACTGTTTTTT	CASRWTGGNEKLFF
TRBV28	TRBJ2-1	.	TRBD1	TGTGCCAGCAGTTACGGGACAGGGGGGAAGAATGAGCAGTTCTTC	CASSYGTGGKNEQFF
TRBV30	TRBJ1-2	.	TRBD1	TGTGCCTACAGGGGCTATGGCTACACCTTC	CAYRGYGYTF
TRBV27	TRBJ1-6	.	TRBD1	TGTGCCAGCACAAGGGGACAGATTAATTCACCCCTCCACTTT	CASTRGQINSPLHF
TRBV12-3/TRBV12-4	TRBJ2-7	once	.	TGTGCCAGCCGGACTCGAAGCTCCTACGAGCAGTACTTC	CASRTRSSYEQYF
TRBV7-2	TRBJ2-1	.	.	TGTGCCAGCAGCTTAGACTCGTATGAGCAGTTCTTC	CASSLDSYEQFF
TRBV12-3/TRBV12-4	TRBJ1-2	once	.	TGTGCCAGCAGTTTAGGGGGGGCCTATGGCTACACCTTC	CASSLGGAYGYTF
TRBV5-5	TRBJ1-4	.	.	TGTGCCAGCAGCTTGGCGGGCACTAATGAAAAACTGTTTTTT	CASSLAGTNEKLFF
TRBV11-2	TRBJ2-7	.	.	TGTGCCAGCAGCTTAGATGGCTTTTACTCCTACGAGCAGTACTTC	CASSLDGFYSYEQYF
TRBV28	TRBJ1-6	few	.	TGTGCCAGCAGTACAAATTCACCCCTCCACTTT	CASSTNSPLHF
TRBV2	TRBJ2-4	.	.	TGTGCCAGCAGTGAAGTAGCGGCAATAGCCAAAAACATTCAGTACTTC	CASSEVAAIAKNIQYF
TRBV12-3/TRBV12-4	TRBJ1-2	.	.	TGTGCCAGCAGCCAAGCGCAGGGCTATGGCTACACCTTC	CASSQAQGYGYTF
TRBV5-1	TRBJ2-1	.	.	TGCGCCAGCAGCTTGCAAGGGAACTTATACAATGAGCAGTTCTTC	CASSLQGNLYNEQFF
TRBV7-9	TRBJ2-1	.	.	TGTGTCATGGGAGACTACAATGAGCAGTTCTTC	CVMGDYNEQFF
TRBV4-1	TRBJ2-2	.	TRBD1	TGCGCCAGCAGCCGCTCGGGACAGGGTTATTCGAACACCGGGGAGCTGTTTTTT	CASSRSGQGYSNTGELFF
TRBV30	TRBJ1-1	.	TRBD1	TGTGCCTCCGACCTCGGACAGGCGAACACTGAAGCTTTCTTT	CASDLGQANTEAFF
TRBV7-2	TRBJ1-6	.	.	TGTGCCAGCAGCGCAAGGACAACTGAAAGAAATTCACCCCTCCACTTT	CASSARTTERNSPLHF
TRBV6-5	TRBJ2-1	.	.	TGTGCCAGCAGTTACGGGTTCTACAATGAGCAGTTCTTC	CASSYGFYNEQFF